These 14 T cell receptor beta chains were sequenced from one sample in a study of T cell repertoires in cytomegalovirus infection. TCRdb re-called the reads through MiXCR, storing one row per CDR3 protein. The sample lists roughly 140,000 distinct CDR3 sequences; around 22% were seen once. Specimen: PBMCs. The receptors were sampled from a human donor in good health (CMV status not recorded). Some clones in this sample may be carry-over from other donors' samples.

This clonotype was seen repeatedly, ten times or more. The chain links TRBV7-9 to TRBJ1-1; possibly TRBD1 for D (5 bases). Germline assignment: CDR1 SEHNR and CDR2 FQNEAQ (reference sequence). This CDR3 is 17 amino acids long. With 5 bases removed from V and 2 bases from J, the gap between germline ends came to 21 bases. The CDR3 DNA reads TGTGCCAGCAGCCCCCAATCCTGGGACCCGCTCAACACTGAAGCTTTCTTT. Translating gives CASSPQSWDPLNTEAFF. The full variable domain, in which reference TRBV7-9 and TRBJ1-1 provide the parts outside the CDR3, is DTGVSQNPRHKITKRGQNVTFRCDPISEHNRLYWYRQTLGQGPEFLTYFQNEAQLEKSRLLSDRFSAERPKGSFSTLEIQRTEQGDSAMYLCASSPQSWDPLNTEAFFGQGTRLTVV.

This clonotype was picked up many times. In DNA, the CDR3 is TGTGCCAGCAGAAAGCGGGGAGCCCTCCAAGAGACCCAGTACTTC. Amino acid sequence: CASRKRGALQETQYF. The gene calls are TRBV7-8 and TRBJ2-5; 7 nucleotides agree with TRBD2. The V gene end was trimmed by 6 bases and the J gene end by 1 base; junction bases not matched to a gene: 8. The CDR3 extends over 15 amino acids. Germline lookup yields CDR1 SGHVS and CDR2 FQNEAQ.

This clonotype was observed a handful of times. The chain uses TRBV11-2 and TRBJ2-1; 8 positions agree with TRBD2. The CDR3 contains 14 residues. Germline CDR1 SGHAT, CDR2 FQNNGV. The trim removed 5 bases at V and 0 bases at J, leaving 0 bases unmatched. The CDR3 protein is CASSRGGSYNEQFF. The CDR3 coding sequence is TGTGCCAGCAGCCGGGGGGGCTCCTACAATGAGCAGTTCTTC.

This clonotype was observed at least ten times. The V call is TRBV12-5, the J call TRBJ2-7; 9 bases are a match to TRBD1. This CDR3 comprises 13 residues. Germline loops: CDR1 LGHNT, CDR2 FRNRAP. The V and J ends lost 5 bases and 4 bases, in that order; junction bases with no gene match: 3. In DNA form, the CDR3 reads TGTGCTAGTGGTCTAGGACAGGGGTACGAGCAGTACTTC. It specifies CASGLGQGYEQYF. Full variable domain (outside the CDR3, taken from reference TRBV12-5 and TRBJ2-7): DARVTQTPRHKVTEMGQEVTMRCQPILGHNTVFWYRQTMMQGLELLAYFRNRAPLDDSGMPKDRFSAEMPDATLATLKIQPSEPRDSAVYFCASGLGQGYEQYFGPGTRLTVT.

This clonotype was detected only a few times. The V and J genes are TRBV9 and TRBJ1-5, with a weak D call TRBD1 (6 bases). This CDR3 region has 15 residues. Trimming took 3 bases from V and 3 from J, leaving 13 bases between them. CDR1 is SGDLS and CDR2 is YYNGEE in the germline V gene. The CDR3 DNA follows: TGTGCCAGCAGCGCGACAGGAGACCCCAATCAGCCCCAGCATTTT. This codes for CASSATGDPNQPQHF.

This clonotype occurred a few times. The chain recombines TRBV18 with TRBJ1-3, with a tentative D call TRBD1 (5 bases). The length of the CDR3 is 16 residues. The ends were cut back, 6 bases at V and 4 bases at J, with 19 bases in the middle. Germline V gene data show CDR1 as KGHSH and CDR2 as LQKENI. The CDR3 nucleotides read TGTGCCAGCTCCCAACGCACGACTCGGGACGGAAACACCATATATTTT. Amino acids: CASSQRTTRDGNTIYF.

This clonotype was picked up a small number of times. The rearrangement links TRBV20-1 to TRBJ1-2; D remains unclear. V was pared by 5 bases and J by 5 bases, with 12 bases between. CDR1 and CDR2 from the germline V gene are DFQATT and SNEGSKA (reference sequence). The CDR3 sequence is 12 residues long. The CDR3: CSAPITYYGYTF. CDR3 sequence (DNA): TGCAGTGCTCCTATCACCTATTATGGCTACACCTTC.

CDR3 amino acids: CASSSTGTEQFF. CDR3 bases: TGTGCCAGCAGTTCGACAGGGACTGAGCAGTTCTTC. The chain recombines TRBV12-3 or TRBV12-4 with TRBJ2-1; 7 nucleotides match TRBD1. V shed 4 bases and J 9 bases; nucleotides not matched to a gene: 3. CDR3 length: 12 residues.

This chain joins TRBV27 and TRBJ1-2; 7 nucleotides match TRBD1. V shed 4 bases, J shed 7 bases, and the junction held 6 bases outside the gene matches. Germline V gene sequence: CDR1 MNHEY, CDR2 SMNVEV (reference sequence). CDR3 length: 13 amino acids. The CDR3 spells CASSWGQGGGYTF. CDR3 nucleotides: TGTGCCAGCAGTTGGGGGCAGGGGGGTGGCTACACCTTC.

This clonotype was picked up many times. The chain combines TRBV10-3 with TRBJ2-7; 11 bases are shared with TRBD1. The CDR3 length is 14 residues. Germline V gives CDR1 ENHRY, CDR2 SYGVKD. With 6 bases clipped from V and 3 bases from J, the junction kept 4 bases outside the gene matches. The CDR3 DNA follows: TGTGCCATCAGCACCGGGACAGGGGGCTACGAGCAGTACTTC. Encoded protein: CAISTGTGGYEQYF.

This clonotype was picked up a small number of times. V usage is TRBV29-1 and J usage is TRBJ2-4; D possibly corresponds to TRBD2 (5 bases). The CDR3 extends over 13 amino acids. Germline CDR1 is SQVTM and CDR2 is ANQGSEA. V gave up 4 bases and J gave up 2 bases, with 9 bases separating them. The chain's CDR3 is CSVAGIPKNIQYF. CDR3 nucleotide sequence: TGCAGCGTTGCGGGGATCCCCAAAAACATTCAGTACTTC.

J is TRBJ2-1 and V is TRBV20-1; D may be TRBD1 or TRBD2 (6 bases each). The germline V gene encodes CDR1 DFQATT and CDR2 SNEGSKA (reference sequence). V was trimmed by 0 bases and J by 8 bases, leaving 14 bases between them. CDR3 length equals 14 residues. The DNA for the CDR3 is TGCAGTGCTAGAGATCTGGAGGGGGGCTATGAGCAGTTCTTC. It translates to CSARDLEGGYEQFF.

This clonotype was recorded once. The chain employs TRBV10-3 and TRBJ1-1; D is undetermined. Germline V CDR1 and CDR2: ENHRY, SYGVKD. The V and J ends lost 4 bases and 0 bases respectively, with 6 bases between them. This CDR3 has 13 amino acids. CDR3 coding DNA: TGTGCCATCAGTGGAGGTCTGAACACTGAAGCTTTCTTT. Encoded protein: CAISGGLNTEAFF.

The count of this clonotype is one. The chain carries TRBV5-4 and TRBJ2-1; 7 positions agree with TRBD2. The CDR3 extends over 12 amino acids. The V gene end was trimmed by 3 bases and the J gene end by 9 bases; junction bases not matched to a gene: 3. The germline V gene has CDR1 SGHNT and CDR2 YYREEE (reference sequence). CDR3 sequence (DNA): TGTGCCAGCAGCTCCGCTAGCGGTGAGCAGTTCTTC. Residues: CASSSASGEQFF.